This entry lists 6 T cell receptor beta chains sequenced from one sample in a study of T cells in pancreatic ductal adenocarcinoma. Selected pancreatic ductal adenocarcinoma patients had undergone surgery without neoadjuvant therapy. Here immunoSEQ multiplex PCR was the method, and the copy in TCRdb shows in-frame clones only, minus some. This sample has approximately 16,000 clones; about 93% occur once, and the top ten carry approximately 17%. The sample comprised PBMCs. The receptors derive from a human donor with pancreatic ductal adenocarcinoma.

The genes are TRBV2 and TRBJ2-2, with a possible D match to TRBD1 (7 bases). The germline gives CDR1 SNHLY, CDR2 FYNNEI. Trimming cost V 2 bases and J 6 bases, with 13 bases left between them. The CDR3 has 15 residues. The CDR3, as DNA: TGTGCCAGCAGTGAAATGGCAGGGGGGTCCGGGGAGCTGTTTTTT. This sequence encodes CASSEMAGGSGELFF.

V gene TRBV6-1 combines with J gene TRBJ2-7; D is perhaps TRBD1 or TRBD2 (6 bases each). Deletions cut 7 bases from V and 7 bases from J, with 20 bases between. The CDR3 spans 14 residues. Germline V gene lookup returns CDR1 MNHNS and CDR2 SASEGT. This chain's CDR3 is CASKVRGRVGEQYF. The CDR3, as DNA: TGTGCCAGCAAGGTACGGGGGCGCGTGGGGGAGCAGTACTTC.

The chain joins TRBV9 to TRBJ2-3; D ambiguous. V lost 2 bases and J lost 5, with 9 bases in between. CDR1 and CDR2 from the germline V gene are SGDLS and YYNGEE. The CDR3 totals 13 residues. For the CDR3, the DNA is TGTGCCAGCAGCGTGGATAGGATAGATACGCAGTATTTT. It translates to CASSVDRIDTQYF.

V usage is TRBV25-1 and J usage is TRBJ1-5; possible D gene TRBD1, 5 bases. The V and J ends lost 0 bases and 7 bases respectively, with 10 bases between them. There are 14 residues in the CDR3. From germline, CDR1 is MGHDK and CDR2 SYGVNS. This CDR3 is CASSEYVGGQPQHF. The CDR3 DNA sequence: TGTGCCAGCAGTGAATATGTGGGGGGACAGCCCCAGCATTTT. Using reference TRBV25-1 and TRBJ1-5 for the parts outside the CDR3, the full variable domain is EADIYQTPRYLVIGTGKKITLECSQTMGHDKMYWYQQDPGMELHLIHYSYGVNSTEKGDLSSESTVSRIRTEHFPLTLESARPSHTSQYLCASSEYVGGQPQHFGDGTRLSIL.

The rearrangement uses TRBV28 and TRBJ2-7; tentatively, D is TRBD1 (5 bases). V lost 3 bases and J 3 bases, leaving 9 bases between the germline ends. The germline gives CDR1 MDHEN, CDR2 SYDVKM. This CDR3 has 13 amino acids. The CDR3 loop is CASSLGHVYEQYF. As DNA, the CDR3 is TGTGCCAGCAGTTTGGGGCACGTCTACGAGCAGTACTTC.

The rearrangement links TRBV9 to TRBJ1-2, with D perhaps matching TRBD1 (6 bases). Germline CDR1 SGDLS, CDR2 YYNGEE. The CDR3 spans 13 residues. The V end was cut by 0 bases, the J end by 8 bases, with 11 bases between. The CDR3 sequence: CASSVVGDTGYTF. In DNA form, the CDR3 reads TGTGCCAGCAGCGTAGTCGGGGACACCGGCTACACCTTC.